This entry concerns a single TCR beta chain. Its antigen is undetermined. The entry originates in a study of cytomegalovirus exposure and HLA in healthy donors. Study results and limitations: Many donors shared some public TCRs, even though most TCR sequences were rare.

Trimming removed 1 base at V and 10 bases at J, with 13 bases between. The CDR3 totals 13 residues. The germline CDR1 and CDR2 sequences are SGHDN and FVKESK. Both 60 Vbeta primers and 13 Jbeta primers went into the PCR. Here immunoSEQ multiplex PCR was the method, and the copy in TCRdb shows in-frame clones only, minus some. The specimen's table records about 75,000 clones. Input material: PBMCs. This sequence joins TRBV14 and TRBJ1-1; possible D gene TRBD1, 6 bases. The sequence came from a man aged 18 to 30 in good health and CMV-seropositive. The CDR3 sequence is CASSQAERGRAFF. The CDR3 coding sequence is TGTGCCAGCAGCCAAGCCGAAAGGGGGAGAGCTTTCTTT.